The 17 T cell receptor delta chains in this list originate from one sample, sequenced in a study of Vδ1+ human thymocytes. Study findings and constraints: In the thymus, TRG and TRD repertoires looked highly polyclonal with Gaussian CDR3 lengths.

Extracted RNA was reverse transcribed into cDNA. CDR3 amplicons came from multiplex PCR with pooled V-gene forward and constant-region reverse primers. TCRdb processed the multiplex PCR reads again with the CATT caller. The table records some 73,000 delta-chain clones, 30% to 40% of them present only once. These receptors' targets are unknown. The sample consisted of Vdelta1+ gamma-delta thymocytes from the thymus. The subset here: FACS-sorted CD3+ TCRalphabeta- TCRVdelta1+ TCRVdelta2- thymocytes. These receptors all come from a boy less than two years old who had congenital heart surgery.

J is TRDJ1 and V is TRDV1; 10 bases are shared with TRDD3. Germline loops: CDR1 TSWWSYY, CDR2 QGS. The CDR3 extends over 19 amino acids. Trimming removed 1 base from V and 0 bases from J; junction bases left unmatched: 11. The CDR3 DNA is TGTGCTCTTGGGGAACCTCTTCCGTGGGGGATACACTACACCGATAAACTCATCTTT. Amino acids: CALGEPLPWGIHYTDKLIF.

The chain links TRDV1 to TRDJ1; a weak D match, TRDD2 (9 bases). The V and J ends lost 4 bases and 0 bases respectively, with 39 bases between them. From germline, CDR1 is TSWWSYY and CDR2 QGS. This CDR3 is 24 amino acids long. CDR3 sequence (DNA): TGTGCTCTTGGGGCCCGCCTTCCTACTGGAGGGATACGCACATCCCCCTTGTACACCGATAAACTCATCTTT. This sequence encodes CALGARLPTGGIRTSPLYTDKLIF.

The chain has TRDV2 and TRDJ1, with 12 bases aligning to TRDD3. CDR1 GEAIGNYY and CDR2 EKD come from the germline V gene. The J segment lost 12 bases and the V segment lost 0 bases, leaving 13 bases of the junction unmatched. The CDR3 is made up of 16 amino acids. CDR3 sequence: CACDTGIYWGILEVIF. CDR3 nucleotide sequence: TGTGCCTGTGACACCGGAATTTACTGGGGGATACTCGAGGTCATCTTT.

In its sample, this clone was seen a few times. V is TRDV1 and J is TRDJ1, with TRDD2 identical over 9 bases. The V segment lost 5 bases and the J segment 1 base; nucleotides outside the gene matches: 32. There are 24 residues in the CDR3. The germline V gene has CDR1 TSWWSYY and CDR2 QGS. CDR3 in amino acids: CALGPRTGKPSYPPFGLGTDKLIF. In nucleotides, the CDR3 is TGTGCTCTTGGGCCCAGAACCGGGAAGCCTTCCTACCCGCCCTTTGGCCTTGGCACCGATAAACTCATCTTT.

This clone has only a few counts. The chain joins TRDV1 to TRDJ1; 7 bases agree with TRDD2. Losses at the gene ends were 9 bases for V and 4 bases for J; bases not matched to a gene: 20. The CDR3 runs 17 residues. The germline V gene encodes CDR1 TSWWSYY and CDR2 QGS. For the CDR3, the DNA is TGTGCTCTGCTCCATTCCTACACCACCCTGGGTGACGATAAACTCATCTTT. It specifies CALLHSYTTLGDDKLIF.

The chain links TRDV1 to TRDJ1; 7 nucleotides align to TRDD3. Germline V gene data show CDR1 as TSWWSYY and CDR2 as QGS. The CDR3 is 18 residues long. The trim removed 0 bases at V and 1 base at J, leaving 11 bases unmatched. This CDR3 is CALGELGVHWGFTDKLIF. The CDR3 nucleotides read TGTGCTCTTGGGGAACTTGGGGTGCACTGGGGATTCACCGATAAACTCATCTTT.

This clone was detected only a few times. The chain employs TRDV1 and TRDJ1; TRDD3 matches at 12 bases. Germline V lookup: CDR1 TSWWSYY, CDR2 QGS. The junction had 22 bases not matched to a gene; V was cut back by 3 bases and J by 2 bases. CDR3 size: 22 residues. The CDR3 bases are TGTGCTCTTGGGGACTCCTCCCCCTTGTGTGCCACTGGGGGATACCCAACCGATAAACTCATCTTT. Translation gives CALGDSSPLCATGGYPTDKLIF.

This clone was seen more than once but under ten times. The chain has TRDV1 and TRDJ1; 12 nucleotides agree with TRDD3. J was trimmed by 3 bases and V by 0 bases; bases with no gene match: 23. CDR3 size: 23 residues. Per the germline V gene, CDR1 is TSWWSYY and CDR2 is QGS. CDR3 sequence (DNA): TGTGCTCTTGGGGAACTACCACGACCCCTCATGTACTGGGGGATACAAAAAGCCGATAAACTCATCTTT. Translation: CALGELPRPLMYWGIQKADKLIF.

The sample holds a few counts of this clone. V and J are TRDV1 and TRDJ1, with 11 bases lining up with TRDD3. The CDR3 is made up of 19 amino acids. Looked up from germline, CDR1 is TSWWSYY and CDR2 is QGS. J gave up 3 bases and V 5 bases, and 17 bases lay outside the gene matches. In nucleotides, the CDR3 is TGTGCTCTTGGGAGAGAGCGTTCCTGGCTGGGGGATACAGCCGATAAACTCATCTTT. Its protein is CALGRERSWLGDTADKLIF.

This clone occurred a few times. J is TRDJ1 and V is TRDV1, with a weak D call TRDD3 (5 bases). This CDR3 has 22 residues. The germline CDR1 and CDR2 sequences are TSWWSYY and QGS. The V gene lost 3 bases and the J gene lost 2 bases, with 34 bases spanning the gap. In nucleotides, the CDR3 is TGTGCTCTTGGGGACCTCAAACCCCATCCCGTACTGGAGCTGAGTGGGACCGATAAACTCATCTTT. Translated: CALGDLKPHPVLELSGTDKLIF.

The V call is TRDV1, the J call TRDJ1; 7 bases align to TRDD3. Germline CDR1 is TSWWSYY and CDR2 is QGS. CDR3 length: 17 residues. The junction had 13 bases not matched to a gene; V was cut back by 4 bases and J by 2 bases. This CDR3 is CALGGSSMTWGTDKLIF. DNA of the CDR3: TGTGCTCTTGGGGGATCTTCCATGACCTGGGGGACCGATAAACTCATCTTT.

The V call is TRDV1, the J call TRDJ1, with 9 bases that match TRDD3. The V gene's germline CDR1 is TSWWSYY and CDR2 QGS. Trimming at V came to 1 base and at J to 0 bases, leaving 21 bases not matched to a gene. The CDR3 totals 22 residues. CDR3 coding DNA: TGTGCTCTTGGGGAACCCTCCCCCTACTTTTCCATTGGGGGATATTACACCGATAAACTCATCTTT. Protein sequence: CALGEPSPYFSIGGYYTDKLIF.

This clone was found a few times. The chain recombines TRDV3 with TRDJ1, with 9 positions matching TRDD3. J lost 1 base, V lost 3 bases, and 15 bases had no gene match. This CDR3 has 17 residues. The germline gives CDR1 TVYSNPD, CDR2 GDNSRS (reference sequence). CDR3 region: CAFSMRGDTGCTDKLIF. In nucleotides, the CDR3 is TGTGCCTTCTCGATGAGGGGGGATACAGGCTGCACCGATAAACTCATCTTT.

This chain joins TRDV1 and TRDJ1; D uncertain. Germline assignment: CDR1 TSWWSYY and CDR2 QGS. V gave up 7 bases and J gave up 2 bases, with 29 bases separating them. The CDR3 is 19 residues long. The CDR3 region has the DNA TGTGCTCTTGAGGCCCAGAGATCCCCCTTTCCAGTAGGAACCGATAAACTCATCTTT. Amino acids: CALEAQRSPFPVGTDKLIF.

V is TRDV1 and J is TRDJ1, with D perhaps given as TRDD2 or TRDD3 (6 bases each). Germline loops: CDR1 TSWWSYY, CDR2 QGS. V was trimmed by 0 bases and J by 0 bases, leaving 26 bases between them. CDR3 length: 21 amino acids. The CDR3 loop reads CALGELTPTTVLGRNTDKLIF. The DNA of the CDR3 is TGTGCTCTTGGGGAACTAACTCCTACAACTGTACTGGGCCGCAACACCGATAAACTCATCTTT.

The chain uses TRDV1 and TRDJ1, with a tentative D call TRDD2 (6 bases). There are 18 residues in the CDR3. Between the trimmed V and J ends, which lost 3 bases and 0 bases, there was a span of 20 bases. The germline CDR1 and CDR2 sequences are TSWWSYY and QGS. This chain's CDR3 is CALGDLFLGSLNTDKLIF. The CDR3 DNA reads TGTGCTCTTGGGGACCTTTTCCTAGGGTCACTCAACACCGATAAACTCATCTTT.

This clone was seen ten or more times. This chain uses TRDV2 with TRDJ1; D might be TRDD3 (6 bases). V was clipped by 0 bases and J by 0 bases, with 22 bases between them. CDR3 length: 19 amino acids. Germline assignment: CDR1 GEAIGNYY and CDR2 EKD. Here the CDR3 reads CACDTGGGGRKQHTDKLIF. Written as DNA, the CDR3 is TGTGCCTGTGACACCGGAGGGGGAGGTAGGAAACAACACACCGATAAACTCATCTTT.